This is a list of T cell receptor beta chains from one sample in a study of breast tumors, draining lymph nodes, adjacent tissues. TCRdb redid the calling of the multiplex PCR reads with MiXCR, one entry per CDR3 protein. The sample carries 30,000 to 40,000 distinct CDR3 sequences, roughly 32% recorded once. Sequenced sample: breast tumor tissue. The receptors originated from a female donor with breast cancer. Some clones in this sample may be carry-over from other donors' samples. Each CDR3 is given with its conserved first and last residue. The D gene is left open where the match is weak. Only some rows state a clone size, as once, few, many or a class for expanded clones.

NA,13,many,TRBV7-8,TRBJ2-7,CASSSALEYEQYF,TGTGCCAGCAGCTCCGCCCTAGAGTACGAGCAGTACTTC
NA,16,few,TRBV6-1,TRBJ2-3,CASSVEASDITDTQYF,TGTGCCAGCAGTGTTGAGGCTAGCGATATCACAGATACGCAGTATTTT
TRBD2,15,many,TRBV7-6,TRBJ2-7,CASSRGTSGPEEQYF,TGTGCCAGCAGCCGTGGGACTAGCGGCCCTGAAGAACAGTACTTC
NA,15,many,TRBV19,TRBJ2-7,CASSIKAVSHYEQYF,TGTGCCAGTAGTATAAAGGCCGTTTCCCATTACGAGCAGTACTTC
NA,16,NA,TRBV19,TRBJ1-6,CASSPIVGGGLAPLHF,TGTGCCAGTAGTCCGATCGTAGGAGGGGGACTGGCACCCCTCCACTTT
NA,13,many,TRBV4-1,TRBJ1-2,CASSQGEVAGYTF,TGCGCCAGCAGCCAAGGGGAAGTGGCGGGCTACACCTTC
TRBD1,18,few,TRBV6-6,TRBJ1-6,CASRRGQGADSYNSPLHF,TGTGCCAGCAGACGCGGACAGGGGGCAGACTCCTATAATTCACCCCTCCACTTT
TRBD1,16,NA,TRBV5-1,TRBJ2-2,CASSPGDRINTGELFF,TGCGCCAGCAGCCCGGGGGACAGGATAAACACCGGGGAGCTGTTTTTT
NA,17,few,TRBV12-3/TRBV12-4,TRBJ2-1,CASSFGSAGLRTGEQFF,TGTGCCAGCAGTTTTGGTTCAGCTGGCCTCCGAACGGGTGAGCAGTTCTTC
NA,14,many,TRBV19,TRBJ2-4,CASTVVGARGIQYF,TGTGCCAGTACCGTAGTAGGGGCTCGGGGCATTCAGTACTTC
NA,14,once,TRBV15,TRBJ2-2,CATSRGDGVGELFF,TGTGCCACCTCCCGGGGAGATGGGGTCGGGGAGCTGTTTTTT
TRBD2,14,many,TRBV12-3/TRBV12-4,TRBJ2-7,CASSLGLAAYEQYF,TGTGCCAGCAGTTTAGGGCTAGCGGCCTACGAGCAGTACTTC
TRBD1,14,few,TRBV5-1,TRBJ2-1,CASSPSTGSHEQFF,TGCGCCAGCAGCCCCTCGACAGGGAGCCATGAGCAGTTCTTC
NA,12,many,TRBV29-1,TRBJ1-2,CSVESGGFGYTF,TGCAGCGTTGAGAGTGGAGGGTTTGGCTACACCTTC
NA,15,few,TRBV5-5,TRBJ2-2,CASSFVAAITGELFF,TGTGCCAGCAGCTTCGTAGCGGCAATCACCGGGGAGCTGTTTTTT
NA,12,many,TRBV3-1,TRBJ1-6,CASSQATGRLHF,TGTGCCAGCAGCCAAGCGACAGGCCGCCTCCACTTT
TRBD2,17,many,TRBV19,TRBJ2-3,CASSIGGAGTSVDTQYF,TGTGCCAGTAGTATAGGGGGCGCGGGGACTAGCGTTGATACGCAGTATTTT
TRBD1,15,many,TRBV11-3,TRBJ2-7,CASSPTGDPSYEQYF,TGTGCCAGCAGCCCTACAGGGGATCCCTCCTACGAGCAGTACTTC
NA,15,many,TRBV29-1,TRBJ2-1,CSVEEGATSYNEQFF,TGCAGCGTTGAGGAGGGGGCGACTAGTTACAATGAGCAGTTCTTC
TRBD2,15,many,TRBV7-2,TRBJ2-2,CASTGAGGPGGELFF,TGTGCCAGTACGGGAGCGGGAGGGCCGGGCGGGGAGCTGTTTTTT
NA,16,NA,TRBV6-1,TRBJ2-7,CASRRGQGAGGYEQYF,TGTGCCAGCAGGAGGGGACAGGGTGCGGGAGGGTACGAGCAGTACTTC
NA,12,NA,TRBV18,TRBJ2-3,CASSPQRDTQYF,TGTGCCAGCTCACCCCAGAGAGATACGCAGTATTTT
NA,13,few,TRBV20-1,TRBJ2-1,CSARVGYYNEQFF,TGCAGTGCTAGAGTGGGGTACTACAATGAGCAGTTCTTC
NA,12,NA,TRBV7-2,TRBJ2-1,CASSLVYNEQFF,TGTGCCAGCAGCTTAGTATACAATGAGCAGTTCTTC
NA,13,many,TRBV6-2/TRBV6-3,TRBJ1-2,CASSSGDFYGYTF,TGTGCCAGCAGTTCGGGGGACTTCTATGGCTACACCTTC
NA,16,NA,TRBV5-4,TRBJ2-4,CASSRDGGLAKNIQYF,TGTGCCAGCAGCCGGGACGGGGGATTAGCCAAAAACATTCAGTACTTC
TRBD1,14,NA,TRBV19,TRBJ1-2,CASSMGTGGYGYTF,TGTGCCAGTAGTATGGGGACAGGGGGCTATGGCTACACCTTC
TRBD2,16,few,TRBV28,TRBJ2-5,CASSTPGLAGGETQYF,TGTGCCAGCAGCACCCCGGGACTAGCGGGAGGGGAGACCCAGTACTTC
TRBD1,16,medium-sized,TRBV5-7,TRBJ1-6,CASSLGRDRSNSPLHF,TGTGCCAGCAGCTTGGGTAGGGACAGGTCTAATTCACCCCTCCACTTT
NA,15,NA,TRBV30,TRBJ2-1,CAWSGRGLAYDEQFF,TGTGCCTGGAGTGGTCGCGGGCTGGCCTACGATGAGCAGTTCTTC
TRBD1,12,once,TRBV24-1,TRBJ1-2,CATSGTVDGYTF,TGTGCCACCAGCGGGACAGTGGATGGCTACACCTTC
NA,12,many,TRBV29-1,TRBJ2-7,CSVVWASYEQYF,TGCAGCGTTGTTTGGGCATCCTACGAGCAGTACTTC
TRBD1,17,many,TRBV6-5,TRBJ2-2,CASSYSNPGQLRGELFF,TGTGCCAGCAGTTACTCTAATCCGGGACAGCTTCGCGGGGAGCTGTTTTTT
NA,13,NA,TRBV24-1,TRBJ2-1,CATTDPIVDEQFF,TGTGCCACCACCGACCCGATAGTGGATGAGCAGTTCTTC
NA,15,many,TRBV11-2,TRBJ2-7,CASILTWDSSYEQYF,TGTGCCAGCATCCTCACTTGGGATAGTTCCTACGAGCAGTACTTC
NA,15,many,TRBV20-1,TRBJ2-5,CSARDSVERRETQYF,TGCAGTGCTAGAGATTCGGTCGAGCGTAGAGAGACCCAGTACTTC
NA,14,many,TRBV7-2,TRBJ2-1,CASSLVWGNNEQFF,TGTGCCAGCAGCTTAGTTTGGGGGAACAATGAGCAGTTCTTC
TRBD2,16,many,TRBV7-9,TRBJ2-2,CASSWLAGDNTGELFF,TGTGCCAGCAGCTGGCTAGCGGGAGACAACACCGGGGAGCTGTTTTTT
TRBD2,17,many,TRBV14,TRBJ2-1,CASSQDVLAGGRDEQFF,TGTGCCAGCAGCCAAGATGTCCTAGCGGGAGGGCGGGATGAGCAGTTCTTC
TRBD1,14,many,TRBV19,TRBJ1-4,CASSTTGGGEKLFF,TGTGCCAGTAGTACTACAGGGGGAGGTGAAAAACTGTTTTTT
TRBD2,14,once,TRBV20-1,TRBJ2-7,CSASPTSGNREQYF,TGCAGTGCTAGCCCCACTAGCGGGAATCGCGAGCAGTACTTC